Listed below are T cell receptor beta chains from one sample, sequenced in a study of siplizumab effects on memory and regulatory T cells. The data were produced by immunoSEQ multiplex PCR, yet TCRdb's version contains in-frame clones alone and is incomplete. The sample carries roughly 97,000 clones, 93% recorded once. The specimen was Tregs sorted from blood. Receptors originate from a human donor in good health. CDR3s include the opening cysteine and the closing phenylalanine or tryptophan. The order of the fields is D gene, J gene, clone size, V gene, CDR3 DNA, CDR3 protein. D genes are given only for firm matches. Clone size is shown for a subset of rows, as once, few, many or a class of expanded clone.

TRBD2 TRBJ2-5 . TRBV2 TGTGCCAGCGGGGGGGAGGAGACCCAGTACTTC CASGGEETQYF
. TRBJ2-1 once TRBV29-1 TGCAGCGCCCGAGTTCTGCCCCCCTACAATGAGCAGTTCTTC CSARVLPPYNEQFF
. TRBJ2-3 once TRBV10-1 TGCGCCAGCAGTGAGTCTGTGCCAGATACGCAGTATTTT CASSESVPDTQYF
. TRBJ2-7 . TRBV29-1 TGCAGCGTTGGTGAGGGGAAGGCTTACGAGCAGTACTTC CSVGEGKAYEQYF
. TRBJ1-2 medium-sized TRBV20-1 TGCAGTGCTAGCGGGCCCTATGGCTACACCTTC CSASGPYGYTF
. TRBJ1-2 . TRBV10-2 TGCGCCAGCAGTGAGCATTGGAGGGAAGCTCGAGATGGCTACACCTTC CASSEHWREARDGYTF
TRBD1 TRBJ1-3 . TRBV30 TGTGCCTACCGGACAGGGACAGGAAACACCTTATATTTT CAYRTGTGNTLYF
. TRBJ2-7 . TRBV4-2 TGTGCCAGCAGCCAAGATCTAGTAGGCCCCTACGAGCAGTACTTC CASSQDLVGPYEQYF
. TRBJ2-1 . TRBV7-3 TGTGCCAGCAGCTTAACGATGGCAGGAAAGCAGTTCTTC CASSLTMAGKQFF
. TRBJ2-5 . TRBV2 TGTGCCAGCAGTGAAATGACGGGGGAGACCCAGTACTTC CASSEMTGETQYF
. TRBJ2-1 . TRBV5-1 TGCGCCAGCAGCTTGGTAACGGGGGCCGATGAGCAGTTCTTC CASSLVTGADEQFF
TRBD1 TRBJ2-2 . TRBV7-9 TGTGCCTCAAGTTGGGACAGCGGGGAGCTGTTTTTT CASSWDSGELFF
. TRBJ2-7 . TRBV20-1 TGCAGTGCTCCCCTTGGTTACGAGCAGTACTTC CSAPLGYEQYF
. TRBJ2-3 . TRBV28 TGTGCCAGTCCCCCCCGGGGTGGGGGCACAGATACGCAGTATTTT CASPPRGGGTDTQYF
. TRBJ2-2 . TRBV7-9 TGTGCCAGCAGCTTATTCCGGAACACCGGGGAGCTGTTTTTT CASSLFRNTGELFF
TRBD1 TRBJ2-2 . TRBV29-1 TGCAGCGTTTTGACAGGGAGAATTCCCGGGGAGCTGTTTTTT CSVLTGRIPGELFF
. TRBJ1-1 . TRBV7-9 TGTGCCAGCAGCATCCTTAAGGGACTTGAAGCTTTCTTT CASSILKGLEAFF
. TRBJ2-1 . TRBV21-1 TGTGCCAGCATAATCCTAGAGGGCCAGGTGGGTAACAATGAGCAGTTCTTC CASIILEGQVGNNEQFF
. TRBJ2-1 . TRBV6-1 TGTGCCAGCCACCACCTGGGTCGGTACAATGAGCAGTTCTTC CASHHLGRYNEQFF
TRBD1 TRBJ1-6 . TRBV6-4 TGTGCCAGCAGGGCCCGGCTGGACAGGGAGGAAGGTGATTCACCCCTCCACTTT CASRARLDREEGDSPLHF
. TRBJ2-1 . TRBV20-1 TGCAGTGCTAGTGGGGGGCATGAGCAGTTCTTC CSASGGHEQFF
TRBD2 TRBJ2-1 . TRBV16 TGTGCCAGCAGCCAACTCCTACTAGCGGGAGGGCCCCATGAGCAGTTCTTC CASSQLLLAGGPHEQFF
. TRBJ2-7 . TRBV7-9 TGTGCCAGCAGCGTCCCAAGGGGGGCTCCGGGCGAGCAGTACTTC CASSVPRGAPGEQYF
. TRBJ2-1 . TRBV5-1 TGCGCCAGCAGCTCGGCCAGGGGACATGAGCAGTTCTTC CASSSARGHEQFF
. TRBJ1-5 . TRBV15 TGTGCCACCAGCAGATGGGGGCAGGGATTATTTAGCAATCAGCCCCAGCATTTT CATSRWGQGLFSNQPQHF
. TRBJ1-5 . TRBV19 TGTGCCAGTAGCCCCACGGGGAATCAGCCCCAGCATTTT CASSPTGNQPQHF
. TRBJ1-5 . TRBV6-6 TGTGCCAGCAGTTATGGGAGGGTTTATCAGCCCCAGCATTTT CASSYGRVYQPQHF
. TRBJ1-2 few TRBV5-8 TGTGCCAGCAGCTTGGAGCCGACCATCTATGGCTACACCTTC CASSLEPTIYGYTF
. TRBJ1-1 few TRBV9 TGTGCCAGCAGCGTAGTATCCGGGACTAACACTGAAGCTTTCTTT CASSVVSGTNTEAFF
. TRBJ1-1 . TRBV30 TGTGCCTGGAGTGCCGGGACACCGAACACTGAAGCTTTCTTT CAWSAGTPNTEAFF
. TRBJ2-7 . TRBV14 TGTGCCAGCAGCCCAAAACAGGGTAGCTACGAGCAGTACTTC CASSPKQGSYEQYF
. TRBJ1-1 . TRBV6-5 TGTGCCAGCAGTTACGACGCGTACTATACTGAAGCTTTCTTT CASSYDAYYTEAFF
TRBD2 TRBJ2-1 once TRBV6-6 TGTGCCAGCAGCCCAGGGACTAGCTCGGGGAATGAGCAGTTCTTC CASSPGTSSGNEQFF
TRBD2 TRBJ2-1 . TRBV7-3 TGTGCCAGCAGCCCGCTTGGGGCGGGAGGGCGATACTCCTACAATGAGCAGTTCTTC CASSPLGAGGRYSYNEQFF
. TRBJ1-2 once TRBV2 TGTGCCAGCAGTGGGGGGAGCTACACCTTC CASSGGSYTF
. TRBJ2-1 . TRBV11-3 TGTGCCAGCAGCTTTCCCAGTGTAGGGTACAATGAGCAGTTCTTC CASSFPSVGYNEQFF
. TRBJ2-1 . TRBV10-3 TGTGCCATCAGTAGGGACTCTTCCTACAATGAGCAGTTCTTC CAISRDSSYNEQFF
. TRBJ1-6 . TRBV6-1 TGTGCCAGCACCCCAGGGGTTTTCTCACCCCTCCACTTT CASTPGVFSPLHF
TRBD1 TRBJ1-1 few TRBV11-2 TGTGCCAGCAGCGTTACGGGACAGATTGGCACTGAAGCTTTCTTT CASSVTGQIGTEAFF
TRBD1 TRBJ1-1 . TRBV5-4 TGTGCCAGCAGCTCAGACAGGGTGTCTGAAGCTTTCTTT CASSSDRVSEAFF
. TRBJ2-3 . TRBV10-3 TGTGCCATACAACCACAGGCGGGGGCTAGCACAGATACGCAGTATTTT CAIQPQAGASTDTQYF
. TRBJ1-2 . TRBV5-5 TGTGCCAGCAGCTCAGTTCACATGGACGGGGTCTATGGCTACACCTTC CASSSVHMDGVYGYTF
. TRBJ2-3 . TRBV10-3 TGTGCCATAAGGGGGACAGATACGCAGTATTTT CAIRGTDTQYF
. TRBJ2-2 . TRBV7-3 TGTGCCAGCAGCCTAACCCCGTGGTCGGGAACGAACACCGGGGAGCTGTTTTTT CASSLTPWSGTNTGELFF
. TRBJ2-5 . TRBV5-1 TGCGCCAGCAGCCTGGGGGAAGAGACCCAGTACTTC CASSLGEETQYF
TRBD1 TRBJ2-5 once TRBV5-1 TGCGCCAGCAGCTTGGGCAGGGGGCAGACCCAGTACTTC CASSLGRGQTQYF
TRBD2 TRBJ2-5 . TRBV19 TGTGCCAGTAGCCACATACGGGGGGGGACCCAGTACTTC CASSHIRGGTQYF
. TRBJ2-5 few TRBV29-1 TGCAGCGCCATCGAGGGACGAGAGACCCAGTACTTC CSAIEGRETQYF
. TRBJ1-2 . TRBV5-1 TGCGCCAGCAGCCCCCCCGAGCCACGGGCCGTCGGCTACACCTTC CASSPPEPRAVGYTF
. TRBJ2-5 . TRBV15 TGTGCCACCAGCAGAGACGGAAGGAGCGCGGAGACCCAGTACTTC CATSRDGRSAETQYF
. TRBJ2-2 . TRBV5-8 TGTGCCAGCAGCATAGGACCGAGAAGCTCCGGGGAGCTGTTTTTT CASSIGPRSSGELFF
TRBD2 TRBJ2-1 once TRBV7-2 TGTGCCAGCAGCTTAGTCGAGCGGGGAGGCCTAAGCTCCTACAATGAGCAGTTCTTC CASSLVERGGLSSYNEQFF
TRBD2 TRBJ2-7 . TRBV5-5 TGTGCCAGCAGCCTCGGACTAGCGGAAACCTACGAGCAGTACTTC CASSLGLAETYEQYF
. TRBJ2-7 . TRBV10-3 TGTGCCATCAAGGGCACGGGCCTTCACTACGAGCAGTACTTC CAIKGTGLHYEQYF
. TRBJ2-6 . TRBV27 TGTGCCAGCAGCTCGAGACAGGAGGGCCTCTCTGGGGCCAACGTCCTGACTTTC CASSSRQEGLSGANVLTF
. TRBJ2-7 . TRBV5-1 TGCGCCAGCAGCTCCTCCCTCAGGCTGTTGAGCTCCTACGAGCAGTACTTC CASSSSLRLLSSYEQYF
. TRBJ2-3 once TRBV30 TGTGCCTGGAGTTCGGGGGGCACAGATACGCAGTATTTT CAWSSGGTDTQYF
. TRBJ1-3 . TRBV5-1 TGCGCCAGCAGCTTTGGGGGTGCTGGAAACACCATATATTTT CASSFGGAGNTIYF
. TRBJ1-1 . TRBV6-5 TGTGCCAGCAGTTCTTTGTTCGAGAGAGCTTTCTTT CASSSLFERAFF
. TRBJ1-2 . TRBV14 TGTGCCAGCAGCCAAGATATCGGAGGGAACTATGGCTACACCTTC CASSQDIGGNYGYTF